The 10 T cell receptor beta chains in this list originate from one sample, sequenced in a study of T cells in Graves' hyperthyroidism and ophthalmopathy. TCR beta CDR3 sequences were amplified from RNA transcripts. HTBI primers drove first-round RT-PCR of the TCR CDR3. Each CDR3 protein gets one entry after TCRdb re-called the multiplex PCR reads with MiXCR. Of about 360,000 distinct CDR3 sequences in the sample, under 15% were seen once. What was sequenced was blood. Every receptor here comes from a woman between 18 and 29 years old with Graves' hyperthyroidism.

To note about this clonotype: The junction differs from germline at one of its ends, possibly a read error. This sequence joins TRBV28 and TRBJ1-2, with D hard to call. The CDR3 is made up of 12 amino acids. Looked up from germline, CDR1 is MDHEN and CDR2 is SYDVKM. This CDR3 reads CASSFPPYGYTF. Written as DNA, the CDR3 is TGTGCCAGTAGTTTCCCCCCTTATGGCTACACCTTC.

This clonotype was counted many times. The rearrangement links TRBV20-1 to TRBJ2-1; no clear D gene. CDR1 is DFQATT, CDR2 SNEGSKA, per germline (reference sequence). V was clipped by 5 bases and J by 8 bases, with 16 bases between them. The CDR3 is made up of 13 amino acids. The DNA of the CDR3 is TGCAGTGCTCCCTCCGTTGGGATCCATGAGCAGTTCTTC. Amino acids: CSAPSVGIHEQFF.

Concerning this clonotype itself: At one of its ends the junction is not consistent with the germline gene, which may arise from a read error. The chain carries TRBV7-3 and TRBJ1-5, with unresolved D. Germline loops: CDR1 SGHTA, CDR2 FQGTGA. CDR3 size: 12 residues. This CDR3 reads CASSHPSQPQHF. CDR3 DNA: TGCGCCAGCAGCCATCCGTCTCAGCCCCAGCATTTT. The whole variable domain, filled in from reference TRBV7-3 and TRBJ1-5, reads GAGVSQTPSNKVTEKGKYVELRCDPISGHTALYWYRQSLGQGPEFLIYFQGTGAADDSGLPNDRFFAVRPEGSVSTLKIQRTERGDSAVYLCASSHPSQPQHFGDGTRLSIL.

This clonotype was counted ten times or more. The gene calls are TRBV5-1 and TRBJ2-4, with a possible D match to TRBD2 (5 bases). The CDR3 consists of 14 residues. Germline values: CDR1 SGHRS, CDR2 YFSETQ. V was clipped by 6 bases and J by 7 bases, with 17 bases between them. CDR3 protein: CASKVYERGNIQYF. The CDR3 region has the DNA TGCGCCAGCAAAGTTTATGAGCGCGGGAACATTCAGTACTTC. The full variable domain, its missing parts supplied by reference TRBV5-1 and TRBJ2-4, is KAGVTQTPRYLIKTRGQQVTLSCSPISGHRSVSWYQQTPGQGLQFLFEYFSETQRNKGNFPGRFSGRQFSNSRSEMNVSTLELGDSALYLCASKVYERGNIQYFGAGTRLSVL.

This clonotype was detected ten times or more. The chain recombines TRBV7-2 with TRBJ1-6, with D hard to call. Germline V lookup: CDR1 SGHTA, CDR2 FQGNSA. The CDR3 is 13 amino acids. The germline V and J ends were trimmed by 5 bases and 0 bases, with 2 bases remaining between them. As DNA, the CDR3 is TGTGCCAGCAGCCTCTCCTATAATTCACCCCTCCACTTT. This codes for CASSLSYNSPLHF.

This clonotype occurred many times. V usage is TRBV5-6 and J usage is TRBJ2-7, with a weak D call TRBD2 (6 bases). The germline V and J ends were trimmed by 0 bases and 6 bases, with 7 bases remaining between them. The CDR3 consists of 12 residues. The germline gives CDR1 SGHDT, CDR2 YYEEEE. As DNA, the CDR3 is TGTGCCAGCAGCTTGGGGGAGGTCGAGCAGTACTTC. Translation gives CASSLGEVEQYF.

This clonotype was found many times. This chain links TRBV2 with TRBJ2-1, with 11 nucleotides matching TRBD2. The CDR3 has 17 residues. Germline lookup yields CDR1 SNHLY and CDR2 FYNNEI. J gave up 5 bases and V 6 bases, and 12 bases lay outside the gene matches. CDR3 sequence (DNA): TGTGCCAGCAGGGTACTAGCGGGAGAGACTTTCGACAATGAGCAGTTCTTC. The encoded protein is CASRVLAGETFDNEQFF.

Ten or more counts support this clonotype. The rearrangement joins TRBV7-2 to TRBJ2-3, with D unresolved. CDR1 is SGHTA, CDR2 FQGNSA, per germline. The length of the CDR3 is 15 residues. Deletions cut 5 bases from V and 1 base from J, with 13 bases between. CDR3 in amino acids: CASSPEYLRTDTQYF. The CDR3 DNA reads TGTGCCAGCAGCCCGGAGTACCTCCGCACAGATACGCAGTATTTT.

This clonotype was detected many times. The chain employs TRBV6-1 and TRBJ2-7; possibly TRBD1 or TRBD2 for D (5 bases each). The CDR3 is 14 amino acids. The ends were cut back, 3 bases at V and 0 bases at J, with 9 bases in the middle. The germline V gene has CDR1 MNHNS and CDR2 SASEGT. The CDR3 loop is CASSDPGSSYEQYF. As DNA, the CDR3 is TGTGCCAGCAGTGACCCAGGGAGCTCCTACGAGCAGTACTTC.

This clonotype came up many times. The chain has TRBV27 and TRBJ1-5, with no clear D. The CDR3 has 13 residues. The germline V gene has CDR1 MNHEY and CDR2 SMNVEV (reference sequence). V was clipped by 0 bases and J by 7 bases, with 7 bases between them. The CDR3 spells CASSLSFGQPQHF. CDR3 nucleotides: TGTGCCAGCAGTTTATCTTTCGGGCAGCCCCAGCATTTT.